This TCR beta chain was documented in a study of blood T cell repertoires in COVID-19. Study-wide context: Samples of COVID-19 (acute and convalescent) were obtained from the United States, Italy and Spain. PBMCs, B-cell-depleted T cells, or T cells were the source of the cDNA or gDNA that made up the material.

The germline gives CDR1 LNHDA, CDR2 SQIVND (reference sequence). V lost 4 bases and J lost 8; bases outside the gene matches: 7. This CDR3 has 15 residues. In the original processing: Reference gene primer amplification gave nucleated cell count estimates. The method was immunoSEQ multiplex PCR; TCRdb's version includes in-frame clones alone and lacks a portion of them. The V and J calls and clone size come from that table; D and trimming were worked out from the DNA. The table records around 200,000 clones, approximately 83% of them present only once. The sample was peripheral blood. The V call is TRBV19, the J call TRBJ2-1; TRBD2 matches at 11 bases. The source is a human donor with active or convalescent COVID-19. The donor label of this sample is uncertain. Written as DNA, the CDR3 is TGTGCCAGTAGTACGGGACTAGCGGTCCTTCATGAGCAGTTCTTC. Translating gives CASSTGLAVLHEQFF. The variable domain in full, with the rest retrieved from reference TRBV19 and TRBJ2-1, is DGGITQSPKYLFRKEGQNVTLSCEQNLNHDAMYWYRQDPGQGLRLIYYSQIVNDFQKGDIAEGYSVSREKKESFPLTVTSAQKNPTAFYLCASSTGLAVLHEQFFGPGTRLTVL.